This T cell receptor beta chain was obtained from a study of blood T cell repertoires in COVID-19. Study in general: The United States, Italy and Spain supplied acute and convalescent COVID-19 samples. Nucleic acid was either cDNA or gDNA, and it came from T cells, B-cell-depleted T cells, or PBMCs.

Sequencing was performed with immunoSEQ multiplex PCR; in TCRdb, only in-frame clones are kept and a portion is missing. Here the sample spans more than 300,000 clones, roughly 88% being singletons. CDR1 and CDR2 from the germline V gene are SGDLS and YYNGEE. The V end was cut by 0 bases, the J end by 1 base, with 7 bases between. The CDR3 covers 14 residues. The rearrangement links TRBV9 to TRBJ2-5, with D perhaps TRBD1 (5 bases). The sequenced material came from peripheral blood. This TCR was recovered from a woman aged 50 to 60 with acute or convalescent COVID-19. CDR3 protein: CASSVATGQETQYF. CDR3 nucleotide sequence: TGTGCCAGCAGCGTAGCTACAGGCCAAGAGACCCAGTACTTC. Full variable domain (outside the CDR3, taken from reference TRBV9 and TRBJ2-5): DSGVTQTPKHLITATGQRVTLRCSPRSGDLSVYWYQQSLDQGLQFLIQYYNGEERAKGNILERFSAQQFPDLHSELNLSSLELGDSALYFCASSVATGQETQYFGPGTRLLVL.